Listed here are 14 T cell receptor beta chains from one sample, sequenced in a study of blood T cell repertoires in COVID-19. TCRdb keeps only in-frame clones here, not all; method: immunoSEQ multiplex PCR. The sample consists of some 160,000 clones, 83% of them appearing once. Sequencing was done on a sample of peripheral blood. These receptor sequences come from an elderly woman with acute or convalescent COVID-19.

A few counts support this clone. The CDR3 here is CASSLSGRDGYTF. CDR3 bases: TGTGCCAGCAGCCTAAGTGGGAGGGATGGCTACACCTTC. The chain is built from TRBV3-1 (or the pseudogene TRBV3-2) and TRBJ1-2; the D is unclear. The germline gives CDR1 LGHDT, CDR2 YNNKEL (reference sequence). The CDR3 contains 13 residues. Deletions cut 4 bases from V and 6 bases from J, with 12 bases between.

The chain recombines TRBV19 with TRBJ2-2, with 7 bases fitting TRBD2. V shed 3 bases, J shed 6 bases, and the junction held 7 bases outside the gene matches. The CDR3 is 15 amino acids. CDR1 and CDR2 from the germline V gene are LNHDA and SQIVND (reference sequence). This chain's CDR3 is CASSIGTTGAGELFF. The DNA for the CDR3 is TGTGCCAGTAGTATCGGGACTACCGGGGCCGGGGAGCTGTTTTTT. Supplemented by reference TRBV19 and TRBJ2-2, the full variable domain reads DGGITQSPKYLFRKEGQNVTLSCEQNLNHDAMYWYRQDPGQGLRLIYYSQIVNDFQKGDIAEGYSVSREKKESFPLTVTSAQKNPTAFYLCASSIGTTGAGELFFGEGSRLTVL.

This clone was counted between two and nine times. This chain joins TRBV4-1 and TRBJ2-5; possibly TRBD2 for D (5 bases). V lost 0 bases and J 7 bases, leaving 15 bases between the germline ends. Germline V gene sequence: CDR1 MGHRA, CDR2 YSYEKL. This CDR3 is built from 15 residues. CDR3 bases: TGCGCCAGCAGCCAAGAAAAGGACTGGAAGATGACCCAGTACTTC. Translating it yields CASSQEKDWKMTQYF.

V and J are TRBV14 and TRBJ2-1; tentative D call: TRBD2 (6 bases). Trimming removed 6 bases from V and 5 bases from J, with 11 bases in between. The germline V gene encodes CDR1 SGHDN and CDR2 FVKESK. The CDR3 extends over 13 amino acids. Written as DNA, the CDR3 is TGTGCCAGCAGTAGACTAGGGGACAATGAGCAGTTCTTC. Translation gives CASSRLGDNEQFF.

The genes are TRBV7-9 and TRBJ2-6, with 7 bases identical to TRBD1. Trimming cost V 7 bases and J 0 bases; bases outside gene matches: 9. Germline-derived CDR1 and CDR2 are SEHNR and FQNEAQ (reference sequence). This CDR3 is 17 amino acids long. This CDR3 is CASTRTGDYSGANVLTF. CDR3 sequence (DNA): TGTGCCAGCACCAGGACAGGAGACTACTCTGGGGCCAACGTCCTGACTTTC.

This clone has just one count. V gene TRBV28 combines with J gene TRBJ1-2; no firm D call. Trimming removed 8 bases at V and 5 bases at J, with 12 bases between. Germline V gene data show CDR1 as MDHEN and CDR2 as SYDVKM. The CDR3 consists of 12 residues. DNA of the CDR3: TGTGCCAGCGTCGTCCCAGGTTATGGCTACACCTTC. This codes for CASVVPGYGYTF.

The rearrangement uses TRBV6-5 and TRBJ2-2; 8 bases match TRBD2. This CDR3 has 15 amino acids. V was clipped by 6 bases and J by 4 bases; unmatched bases: 7. Germline loops: CDR1 MNHEY, CDR2 SVGAGI. The CDR3 spells CASRPNSGTTGELFF. In DNA form, the CDR3 reads TGTGCCAGCAGGCCCAATAGCGGGACCACCGGGGAGCTGTTTTTT.

This chain uses TRBV5-6 with TRBJ1-2; 8 bases fit TRBD1. Per the germline V gene, CDR1 is SGHDT and CDR2 is YYEEEE. The CDR3 loop spans 13 amino acids. V lost 3 bases, J lost 4 bases, and 2 bases stayed unmatched. This CDR3 is CASSWTGTYGYTF. In DNA form, the CDR3 reads TGTGCCAGCAGCTGGACAGGGACCTATGGCTACACCTTC.

This chain connects TRBV6-2 or TRBV6-3 to TRBJ2-5; D is possibly TRBD2 (6 bases). Germline CDR1 and CDR2: MNHEY and SVGEGT. The CDR3 totals 13 residues. Between the trimmed V and J ends, which lost 4 bases and 7 bases, there was a span of 13 bases. The DNA of the CDR3 is TGTGCCAGCAGTTCCTCGGGAGTTGGGACCCAGTACTTC. It codes for CASSSSGVGTQYF.

This chain's CDR3 is CASSRLAGVQEQYF. The CDR3 DNA follows: TGTGCCAGCAGCAGACTAGCGGGGGTACAGGAGCAGTACTTC. The rearrangement joins TRBV7-2 to TRBJ2-7; 12 positions match TRBD2. The V gene end was trimmed by 5 bases and the J gene end by 7 bases; junction bases not matched to a gene: 6. The CDR3 extends over 14 amino acids. In germline, CDR1 is SGHTA, CDR2 FQGNSA.

The chain carries TRBV7-9 and TRBJ1-4; D is ambiguous. The CDR3 is 15 amino acids. Germline CDR1 reads SEHNR; CDR2 reads FQNEAQ (reference sequence). V shed 0 bases and J shed 4 bases, with 9 bases lying between them. The DNA of the CDR3 is TGTGCCAGCAGCTTAGCGCCGTCTAATAATGAAAAACTGTTTTTT. Its translation is CASSLAPSNNEKLFF.

This chain joins TRBV7-6 and TRBJ2-5; 11 positions match TRBD2. This CDR3 is 19 amino acids long. The trim removed 5 bases at V and 5 bases at J, leaving 19 bases unmatched. CDR1 is SGHVS and CDR2 is FNYEAQ in the germline V gene. CDR3 in amino acids: CASSPRGVSGRATRETQYF. The CDR3 region has the DNA TGTGCCAGCAGCCCCCGGGGCGTTAGCGGGAGGGCCACGCGTGAGACCCAGTACTTC.

The V and J genes are TRBV4-1 and TRBJ1-6, with a tentative D call TRBD1 (6 bases). This CDR3 spans 17 amino acids. Germline assignment: CDR1 MGHRA and CDR2 YSYEKL. V was trimmed by 3 bases and J by 6 bases, leaving 18 bases between them. The CDR3 nucleotides are TGCGCCAGCAGCCAGGCAGGGGCCCAAAAAATTAATTCACCCCTCCACTTT. Translating gives CASSQAGAQKINSPLHF.

This clone was observed a few times. The rearrangement joins TRBV2 to TRBJ1-1, with a possible D match to TRBD1 (6 bases). Trimming left V 5 bases short and J 4 bases short, with 20 bases between. This CDR3 contains 16 residues. Per the germline V gene, CDR1 is SNHLY and CDR2 is FYNNEI. The CDR3 spells CASSKSQGTRSTEAFF. CDR3 nucleotide sequence: TGTGCCAGCAGTAAATCACAGGGAACTAGGAGCACTGAAGCTTTCTTT. The entire variable domain, with the rest obtained from reference TRBV2 and TRBJ1-1, is as follows: EPEVTQTPSHQVTQMGQEVILRCVPISNHLYFYWYRQILGQKVEFLVSFYNNEISEKSEIFDDQFSVERPDGSNFTLKIRSTKLEDSAMYFCASSKSQGTRSTEAFFGQGTRLTVV.